This T cell receptor beta chain was obtained from a study of shared clonotypes between healthy human individuals. Study conclusions and caveats: Naive subsets, compared against memory subsets, generally had larger estimated richness values.

Germline CDR1 and CDR2: MNHNS and SASEGT. This CDR3 has 17 amino acids. Trimming took 3 bases from V and 0 from J; bases not matched to a gene: 6. Note on this clone: Antigen: not known.

Produced via immunoSEQ multiplex PCR; TCRdb's table is partial and in-frame only. In the table there are 2 million to 2.5 million clones, more than 90% of which are singletons. Material for sequencing was naive CD4+ T cells sorted from blood. Subset of the sample: CD45RA+ positively selected. The chain joins TRBV6-1 to TRBJ2-3, with 10 bases identical to TRBD2. The receptor was isolated from a man between 18 and 29 years old in good health. The CDR3 here is CASSDYPSGRSTDTQYF. DNA for the CDR3: TGTGCCAGCAGTGATTACCCTAGCGGGAGAAGCACAGATACGCAGTATTTT.